This T cell receptor (beta chain) emerged from a study of cytomegalovirus exposure and HLA in healthy donors. Trimming took 4 bases from V and 4 from J, leaving 17 bases between them. The CDR3 is 16 residues long. CDR1 SGHDT and CDR2 YYEEEE come from the germline V gene. Study-level points and caveats: The study labeled approximately 150 TCR beta chains cytomegalovirus-associated.

The PCR contained 60 Vbeta and 13 Jbeta primers. The method was immunoSEQ multiplex PCR; TCRdb's version includes in-frame clones alone and lacks a portion of them. The table has over 130,000 clones, approximately 72% seen once; the top ten hold roughly 6%. Regarding this clone: Its target is not known.

Sequences were obtained from PBMCs. The receptor was isolated from a woman aged 60-75 years in good health and CMV-seronegative. The chain uses TRBV5-6 and TRBJ2-2; D might be TRBD2 (5 bases). CDR3 in amino acids: CASSGRTPEGTGELFF. The CDR3 DNA reads as TGTGCCAGCAGCGGAAGGACTCCTGAGGGCACCGGGGAGCTGTTTTTT.